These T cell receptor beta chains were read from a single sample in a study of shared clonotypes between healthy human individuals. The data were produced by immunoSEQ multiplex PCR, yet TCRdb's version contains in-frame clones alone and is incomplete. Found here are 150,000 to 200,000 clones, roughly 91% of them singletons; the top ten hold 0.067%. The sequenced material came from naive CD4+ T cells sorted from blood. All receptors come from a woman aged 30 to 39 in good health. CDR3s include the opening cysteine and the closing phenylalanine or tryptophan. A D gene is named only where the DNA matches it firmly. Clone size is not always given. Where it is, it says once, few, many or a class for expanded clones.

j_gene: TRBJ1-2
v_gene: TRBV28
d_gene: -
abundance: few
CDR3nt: TGTGCCAGCAGCTCAGGATTCGGCTACACCTTC
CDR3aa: CASSSGFGYTF

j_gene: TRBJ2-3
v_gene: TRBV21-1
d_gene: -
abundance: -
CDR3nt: TGTGCCAGCACCTGGCTCGGGACCCACACAGATACGCAGTATTTT
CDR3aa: CASTWLGTHTDTQYF

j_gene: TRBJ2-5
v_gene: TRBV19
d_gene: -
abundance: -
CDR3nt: TGTGCCAGTAGTATAGTCGGGCAGGGGAGGAGAGAGCAGTACTTC
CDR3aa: CASSIVGQGRREQYF

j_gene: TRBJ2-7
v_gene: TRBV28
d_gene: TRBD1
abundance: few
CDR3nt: TGTGCCAGCGGGTTTACGGGACAGCCTACCTACGAGCAGTACTTC
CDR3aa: CASGFTGQPTYEQYF

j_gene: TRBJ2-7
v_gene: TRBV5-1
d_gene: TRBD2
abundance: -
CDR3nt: TGCGCCAGCAGCCAGATTAGCGGGAGCCCCTACGAGCAGTACTTC
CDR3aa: CASSQISGSPYEQYF

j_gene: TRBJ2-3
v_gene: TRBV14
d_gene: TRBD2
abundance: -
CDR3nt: TGTGCCAGCAGTTTTGGACTAGCGTATGATACGCAGTATTTT
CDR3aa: CASSFGLAYDTQYF

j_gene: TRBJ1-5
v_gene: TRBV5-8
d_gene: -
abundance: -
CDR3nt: TGTGCCAGCAGCCCAGAGGTTTTCAGATCCAATCAGCCCCAGCATTTT
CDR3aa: CASSPEVFRSNQPQHF

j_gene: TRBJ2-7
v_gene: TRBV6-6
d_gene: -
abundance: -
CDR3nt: TGTGCCAGCAGTTACTCGAACCCTCTAGTTACCCACGAGCAGTACTTC
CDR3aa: CASSYSNPLVTHEQYF

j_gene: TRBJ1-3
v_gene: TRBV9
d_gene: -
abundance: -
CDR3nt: TGTGCCAGCAGCTTAGACGCATTCTCATACTCTGGAAACACCATATATTTT
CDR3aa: CASSLDAFSYSGNTIYF

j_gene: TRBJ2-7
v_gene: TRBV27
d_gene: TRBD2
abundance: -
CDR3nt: TGTGCCAGCAGTTTAGCGGGAGATCCCTACGAGCAGTACTTC
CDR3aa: CASSLAGDPYEQYF

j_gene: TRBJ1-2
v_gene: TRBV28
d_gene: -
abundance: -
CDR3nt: TGTGCCAGCAATCTACAGGCTTTAGCTAACTATGGCTACACCTTC
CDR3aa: CASNLQALANYGYTF

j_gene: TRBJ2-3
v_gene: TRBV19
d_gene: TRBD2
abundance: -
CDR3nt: TGTGCCAGTAGTGTCTTAGCGGGAACAGATACGCAGTATTTT
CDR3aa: CASSVLAGTDTQYF

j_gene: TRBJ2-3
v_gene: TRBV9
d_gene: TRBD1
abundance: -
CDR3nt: TGTGCCAGCAGCCCCTACAGTGGGACAGGGAGCCCAGATACGCAGTATTTT
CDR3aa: CASSPYSGTGSPDTQYF

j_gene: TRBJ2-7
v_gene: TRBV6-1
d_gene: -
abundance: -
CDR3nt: TGTGCCAGCAACACCCGGGAGTCCCCCTACGAGCAGTACTTC
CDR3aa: CASNTRESPYEQYF

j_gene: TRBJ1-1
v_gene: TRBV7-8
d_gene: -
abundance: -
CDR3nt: TGTGCCAGCAGCTTGGCACCGACAGAAGCTTTCTTT
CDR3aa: CASSLAPTEAFF

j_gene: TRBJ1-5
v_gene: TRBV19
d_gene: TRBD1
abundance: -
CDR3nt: TGTGCCAGTAGTATCGGACAGGGTAGGGGCAATCAGCCCCAGCATTTT
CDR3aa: CASSIGQGRGNQPQHF

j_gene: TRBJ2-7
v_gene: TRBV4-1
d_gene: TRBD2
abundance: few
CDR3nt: TGCGCCAGCAGCCAAGACCTAGCGGGCCACGAGCAGTACTTC
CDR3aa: CASSQDLAGHEQYF

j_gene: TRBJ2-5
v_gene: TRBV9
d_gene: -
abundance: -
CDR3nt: TGTGCCAGCAGCGTAGTAGGGGCGGGAAGTGGCCCGGGGACCCAGTACTTC
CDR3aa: CASSVVGAGSGPGTQYF

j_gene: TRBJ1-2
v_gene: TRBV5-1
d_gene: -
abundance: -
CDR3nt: TGCGCCAGCAGCTTGGATGGGGGGTCCTCGGCCGGCTACACCTTC
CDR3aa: CASSLDGGSSAGYTF

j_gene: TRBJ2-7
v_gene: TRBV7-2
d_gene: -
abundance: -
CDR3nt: TGTGCCAGCAGCTACGACAGGCCGAGCTCCTACGAGCAGTACTTC
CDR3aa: CASSYDRPSSYEQYF

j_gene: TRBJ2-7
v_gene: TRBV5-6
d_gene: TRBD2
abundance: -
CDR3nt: TGTGCCAGCAGCTTAAACGAGGGCAGGGAGGGCCTCTACGAGCAGTACTTC
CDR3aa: CASSLNEGREGLYEQYF

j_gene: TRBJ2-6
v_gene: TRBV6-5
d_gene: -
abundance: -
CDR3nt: TGTGCCAGCAGTTTAATCTCTGGGGCCAACGTCCTGACTTTC
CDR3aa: CASSLISGANVLTF

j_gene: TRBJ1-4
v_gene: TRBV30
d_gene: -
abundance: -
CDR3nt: TGTGCCTGCGTACCGGGCGGTAATGAAAAACTGTTTTTT
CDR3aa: CACVPGGNEKLFF

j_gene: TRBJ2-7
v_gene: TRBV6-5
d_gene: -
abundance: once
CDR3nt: TGTGCCAGCAGCCCATCCTACGAGCAGTACTTC
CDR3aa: CASSPSYEQYF

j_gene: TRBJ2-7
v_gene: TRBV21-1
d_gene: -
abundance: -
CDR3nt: TGTGCCAGCAGCAAAGCATCTGTAGGACTAGCGGCCTTTTACGAGCAGTACTTC
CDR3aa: CASSKASVGLAAFYEQYF

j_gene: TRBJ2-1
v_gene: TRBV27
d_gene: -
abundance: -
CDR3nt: TGTGCCAGCAGACTCCGGGAGCACAATGAGCAGTTCTTC
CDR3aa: CASRLREHNEQFF

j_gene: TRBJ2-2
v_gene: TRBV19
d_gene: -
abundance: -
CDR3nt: TGTGCCAGTCTTTCCCCTCGCGGGGAGCTGTTTTTT
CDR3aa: CASLSPRGELFF

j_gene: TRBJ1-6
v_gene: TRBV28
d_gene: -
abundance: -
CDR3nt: TGTGCCAGCAGCCCGGGACCGGGCCTGAATTCACCCCTCCACTTT
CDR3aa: CASSPGPGLNSPLHF

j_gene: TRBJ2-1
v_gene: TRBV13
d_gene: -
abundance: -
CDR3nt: TGTGCCAGCAGCTTAAGGTCCAGCGGAAGCTCCTACAATGAGCAGTTCTTC
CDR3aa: CASSLRSSGSSYNEQFF

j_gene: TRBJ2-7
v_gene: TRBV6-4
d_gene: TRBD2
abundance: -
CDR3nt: TGTGCCAGCAGTGACGGGGGACGGGAGGGCCCCCACGAGCAGTACTTC
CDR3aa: CASSDGGREGPHEQYF

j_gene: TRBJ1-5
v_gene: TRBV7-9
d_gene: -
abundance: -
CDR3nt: TGTGCCAGCAGCGCGGGACACAATCAGCCCCAGCATTTT
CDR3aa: CASSAGHNQPQHF

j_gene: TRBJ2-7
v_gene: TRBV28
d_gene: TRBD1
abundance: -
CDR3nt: TGTGCCAGCAGTCAAACGGGACAGTCCTACGAGCAGTACTTC
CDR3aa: CASSQTGQSYEQYF

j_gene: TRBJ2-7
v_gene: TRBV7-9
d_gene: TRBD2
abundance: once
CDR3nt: TGTGCCAGCAGCACTAGTAGGGGACTAGGGGTTGGGGTCTACGAGCAGTACTTC
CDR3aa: CASSTSRGLGVGVYEQYF

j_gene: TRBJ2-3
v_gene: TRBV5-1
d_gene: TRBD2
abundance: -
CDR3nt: TGCGCCAGCAGCTACGCTAGCGGGAGGAACACAGATACGCAGTATTTT
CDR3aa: CASSYASGRNTDTQYF

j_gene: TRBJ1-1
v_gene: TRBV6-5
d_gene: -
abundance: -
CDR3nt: TGTGCCAGCAGTTTCGAGTTAGTGAACACTGAAGCTTTCTTT
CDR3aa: CASSFELVNTEAFF

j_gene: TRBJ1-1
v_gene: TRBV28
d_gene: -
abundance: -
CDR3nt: TGTGCCAGCAGTCCGGCTAGGCGGTTTCACGAGGCTTTCTTT
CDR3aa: CASSPARRFHEAFF

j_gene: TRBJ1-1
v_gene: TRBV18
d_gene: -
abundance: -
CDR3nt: TGTGCCAGCTCCCCCGTCTTTCTTACTGAAGCTTTCTTT
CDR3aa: CASSPVFLTEAFF

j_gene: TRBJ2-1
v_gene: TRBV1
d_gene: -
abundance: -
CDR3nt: TGCACCAGCAGCCAAGACCGGAACGGGGGGTCGGTTGGGTCCTACAATGAGCAGTTCTTC
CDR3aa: CTSSQDRNGGSVGSYNEQFF

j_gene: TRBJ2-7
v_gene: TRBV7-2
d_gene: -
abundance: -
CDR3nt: TGTGCCAGCAGCTTAGTACTACCCTACGAGCAGTACTTC
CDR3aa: CASSLVLPYEQYF

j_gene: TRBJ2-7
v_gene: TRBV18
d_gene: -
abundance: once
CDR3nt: TGTGCCAGCTCACTGCGAATGCGGGACTCCCAAGGCCTCGAGCAGTACTTC
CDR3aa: CASSLRMRDSQGLEQYF

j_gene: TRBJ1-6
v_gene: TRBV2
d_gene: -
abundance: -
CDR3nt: TGTGCCAGCAGTGTTCCAGGGAATTCACCCCTCCACTTT
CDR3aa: CASSVPGNSPLHF

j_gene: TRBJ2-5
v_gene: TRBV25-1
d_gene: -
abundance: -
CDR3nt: TGTGCCAGCAGTGAAACCCGAGACAGGCCTCAGCGGGAGACCCAGTACTTC
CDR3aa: CASSETRDRPQRETQYF

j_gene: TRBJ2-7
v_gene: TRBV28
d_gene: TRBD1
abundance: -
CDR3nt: TGTGCCAGCACGGGGACAGGGACAGACGAGCAGTACTTC
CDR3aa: CASTGTGTDEQYF

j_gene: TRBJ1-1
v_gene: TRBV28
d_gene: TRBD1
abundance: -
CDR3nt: TGTGCCAGCAGTCAAGGGACAGGGGGCTGGGACACTGAAGCTTTCTTT
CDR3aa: CASSQGTGGWDTEAFF

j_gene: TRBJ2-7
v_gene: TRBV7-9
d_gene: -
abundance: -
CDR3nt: TGTGCCAGCAGTGATCCCGGGACAACAAGCTACGAGCAGTACTTC
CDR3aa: CASSDPGTTSYEQYF

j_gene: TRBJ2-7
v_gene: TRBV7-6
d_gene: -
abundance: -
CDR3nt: TGTGCCAGCAGCTCGACAGGACCCTACGAGCAGTACTTC
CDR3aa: CASSSTGPYEQYF

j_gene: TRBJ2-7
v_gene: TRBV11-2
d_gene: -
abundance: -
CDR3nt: TGTGCCAGCAGCTTAGTTCTCACTTCCTACGAGCAGTACTTC
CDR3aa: CASSLVLTSYEQYF

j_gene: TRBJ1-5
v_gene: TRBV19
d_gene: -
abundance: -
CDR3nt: TGTGCCAGTAGTCCGGGGGCGATACGTCAGCCCCAGCATTTT
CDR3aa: CASSPGAIRQPQHF

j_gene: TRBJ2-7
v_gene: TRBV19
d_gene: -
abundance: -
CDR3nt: TGTGCCAGTAGTATTCATGGTGGGGGTCCGTACTACGAGCAGTACTTC
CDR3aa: CASSIHGGGPYYEQYF